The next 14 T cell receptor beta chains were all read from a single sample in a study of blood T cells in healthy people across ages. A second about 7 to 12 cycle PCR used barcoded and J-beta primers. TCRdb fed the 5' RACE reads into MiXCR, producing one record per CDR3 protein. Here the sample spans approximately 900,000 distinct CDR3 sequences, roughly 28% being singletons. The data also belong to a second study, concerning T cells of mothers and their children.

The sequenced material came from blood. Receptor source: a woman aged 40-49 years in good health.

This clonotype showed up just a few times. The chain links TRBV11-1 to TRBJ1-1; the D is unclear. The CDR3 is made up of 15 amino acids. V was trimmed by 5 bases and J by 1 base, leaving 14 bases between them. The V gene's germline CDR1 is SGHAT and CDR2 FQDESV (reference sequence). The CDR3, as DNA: TGTGCCAGCAGCACCAGACGGAGAGCGAACACTGAAGCTTTCTTT. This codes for CASSTRRRANTEAFF.

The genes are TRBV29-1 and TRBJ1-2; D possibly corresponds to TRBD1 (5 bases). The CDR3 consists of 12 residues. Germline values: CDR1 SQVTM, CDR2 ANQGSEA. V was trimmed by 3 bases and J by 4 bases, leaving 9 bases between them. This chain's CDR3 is CSVDPDSYGYTF. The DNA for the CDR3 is TGCAGCGTTGACCCAGACAGCTATGGCTACACCTTC.

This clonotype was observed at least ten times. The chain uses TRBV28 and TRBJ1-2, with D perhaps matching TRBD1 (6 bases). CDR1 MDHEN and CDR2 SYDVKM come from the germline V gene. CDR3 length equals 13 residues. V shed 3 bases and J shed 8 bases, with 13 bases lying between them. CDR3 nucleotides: TGTGCCAGCAGTTTCGCGGGGGCCAAAGGCTACACCTTC. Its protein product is CASSFAGAKGYTF.

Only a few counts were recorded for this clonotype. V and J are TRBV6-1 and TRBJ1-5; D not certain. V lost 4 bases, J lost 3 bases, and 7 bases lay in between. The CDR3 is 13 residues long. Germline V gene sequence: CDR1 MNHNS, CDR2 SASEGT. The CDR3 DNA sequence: TGTGCCAGCAGTGTCGGGAACAATCAGCCCCAGCATTTT. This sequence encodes CASSVGNNQPQHF.

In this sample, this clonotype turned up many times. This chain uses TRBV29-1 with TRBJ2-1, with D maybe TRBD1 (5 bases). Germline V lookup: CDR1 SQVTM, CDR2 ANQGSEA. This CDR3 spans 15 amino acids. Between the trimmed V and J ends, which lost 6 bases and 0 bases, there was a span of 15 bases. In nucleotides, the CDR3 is TGCAGCGTGCTAGGGGCGACCCTCTCCTACAATGAGCAGTTCTTC. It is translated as CSVLGATLSYNEQFF.

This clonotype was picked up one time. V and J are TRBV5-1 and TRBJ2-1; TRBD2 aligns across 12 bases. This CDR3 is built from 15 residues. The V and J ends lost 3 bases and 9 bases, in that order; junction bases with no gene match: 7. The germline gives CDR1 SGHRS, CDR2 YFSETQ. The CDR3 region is CASSSGLAGTGEQFF. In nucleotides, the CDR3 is TGCGCCAGCAGCTCCGGACTAGCGGGGACCGGTGAGCAGTTCTTC. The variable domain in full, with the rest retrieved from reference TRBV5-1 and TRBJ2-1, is KAGVTQTPRYLIKTRGQQVTLSCSPISGHRSVSWYQQTPGQGLQFLFEYFSETQRNKGNFPGRFSGRQFSNSRSEMNVSTLELGDSALYLCASSSGLAGTGEQFFGPGTRLTVL.

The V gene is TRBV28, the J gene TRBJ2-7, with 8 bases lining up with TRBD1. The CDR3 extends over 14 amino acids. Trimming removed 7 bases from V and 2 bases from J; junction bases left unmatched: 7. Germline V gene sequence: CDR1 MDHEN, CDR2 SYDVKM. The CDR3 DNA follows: TGTGCCAGCATCAAAGGGACAGGACCCTACGAGCAGTACTTC. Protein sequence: CASIKGTGPYEQYF.

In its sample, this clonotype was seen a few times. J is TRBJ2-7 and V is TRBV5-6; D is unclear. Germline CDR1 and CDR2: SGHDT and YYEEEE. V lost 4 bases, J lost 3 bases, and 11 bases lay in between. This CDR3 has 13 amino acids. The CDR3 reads CASSPLDLYEQYF. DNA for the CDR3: TGTGCCAGCAGCCCATTGGATCTCTACGAGCAGTACTTC.

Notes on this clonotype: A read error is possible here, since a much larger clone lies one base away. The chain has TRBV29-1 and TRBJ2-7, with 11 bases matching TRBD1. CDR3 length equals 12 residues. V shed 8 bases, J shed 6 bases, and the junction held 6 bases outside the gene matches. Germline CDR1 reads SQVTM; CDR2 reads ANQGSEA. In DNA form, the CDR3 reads TGCAGCTATAGGACAGGGGGCCTCGAGCAGTACTTC. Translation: CSYRTGGLEQYF.

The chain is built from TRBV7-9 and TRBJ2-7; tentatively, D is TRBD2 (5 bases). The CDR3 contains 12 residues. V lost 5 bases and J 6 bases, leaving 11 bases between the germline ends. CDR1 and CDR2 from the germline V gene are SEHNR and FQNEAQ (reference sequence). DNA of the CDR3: TGTGCCAGCAGCGGACTTCGGACCGAGCAGTACTTC. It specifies CASSGLRTEQYF.

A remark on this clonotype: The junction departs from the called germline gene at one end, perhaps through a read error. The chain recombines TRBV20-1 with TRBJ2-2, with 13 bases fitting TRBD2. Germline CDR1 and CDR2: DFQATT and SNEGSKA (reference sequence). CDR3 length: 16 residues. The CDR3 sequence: CGARDGTSGDTGERFF. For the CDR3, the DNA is TGCGGTGCTAGAGATGGGACTAGCGGGGACACCGGGGAGCGGTTTTTT.

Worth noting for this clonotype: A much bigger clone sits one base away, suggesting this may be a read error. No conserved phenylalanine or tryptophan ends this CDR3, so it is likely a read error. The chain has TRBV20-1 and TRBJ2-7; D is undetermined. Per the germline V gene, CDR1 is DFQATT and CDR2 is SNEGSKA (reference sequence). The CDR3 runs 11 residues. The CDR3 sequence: CSWASPYEQYC. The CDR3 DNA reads TGCAGCTGGGCTAGTCCCTACGAGCAGTACTGC.

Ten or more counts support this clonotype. Written as DNA, the CDR3 is TGTGCCAGCAGTTTGGGACAGGGGGGCCCCTACGAGCAGTACTTC. Its protein is CASSLGQGGPYEQYF. V is TRBV12-3 or TRBV12-4 and J is TRBJ2-7; the match to TRBD1 covers 11 bases. This CDR3 has 15 amino acids. Unmatched junction bases numbered 3, after V lost 3 bases and J lost 2 bases.

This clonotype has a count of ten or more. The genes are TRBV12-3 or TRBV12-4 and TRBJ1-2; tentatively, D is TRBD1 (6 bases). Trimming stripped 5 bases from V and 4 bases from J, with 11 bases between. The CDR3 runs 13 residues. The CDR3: CASSLGATYGYTF. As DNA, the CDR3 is TGTGCCAGCAGTCTGGGGGCCACCTATGGCTACACCTTC.